Listed below are T cell receptor beta chains from one sample, sequenced in a study of T-cell memory formation after mild COVID-19. TCRdb passed the 5' RACE reads through MiXCR, listing each CDR3 protein once. Of roughly 170,000 distinct CDR3 sequences listed, about 21% are singletons. Sequencing was performed on PBMCs or a T cell subset sorted from them (not recorded which). Every receptor here comes from an adult woman who had mild COVID-19 (a few samples of this study predate the infection). Cell type and time point are not known. Each CDR3 is given with its conserved first and last residue. The order of the fields is V gene, D gene, clone size, J gene, CDR3 DNA, CDR3 protein. The D gene is left open where the match is weak. Rows give clone size only sometimes, using once, few, many, or a class for an expanded clone.

V: TRBV12-3/TRBV12-4
D: .
size: .
J: TRBJ1-1
DNA: TGTGCCAGCAGTACCGGGTCCAAAGCTTTCTTT
CDR3: CASSTGSKAFF

V: TRBV4-2
D: TRBD1
size: .
J: TRBJ2-7
DNA: TGTGCCAGCAGTGTCACCGCCAGGACAGGGGAGTCCTACGAGCAGTACTTC
CDR3: CASSVTARTGESYEQYF

V: TRBV7-9
D: .
size: .
J: TRBJ1-2
DNA: TGTGCCAGCAGCTTAGCAGGAGCCCTCGGAGGCTACACCTTC
CDR3: CASSLAGALGGYTF

V: TRBV11-2
D: .
size: few
J: TRBJ2-1
DNA: TGTGCCAGCAGTTCCCTGAGGGAGGAGCAGTTCTTC
CDR3: CASSSLREEQFF

V: TRBV20-1
D: .
size: .
J: TRBJ1-6
DNA: TGCAGTGCGACTAAAGGGAGCTCCTATAATTCACCCCTCCACTTT
CDR3: CSATKGSSYNSPLHF

V: TRBV7-9
D: .
size: .
J: TRBJ2-4
DNA: TGTGCCAGCAGCCCAGATGGGTGGGACATTCAGTACTTC
CDR3: CASSPDGWDIQYF

V: TRBV11-3
D: TRBD2
size: .
J: TRBJ2-7
DNA: TGTGCCAGCAGCTTCTCGGGACTAGCGGGAGGGAGCTCCTACGAGCAGTACTTC
CDR3: CASSFSGLAGGSSYEQYF

V: TRBV20-1
D: .
size: few
J: TRBJ2-2
DNA: TGCAGTGCTAGAGATAGAGGGAACACCGGGGAGCTGTTTTTT
CDR3: CSARDRGNTGELFF

V: TRBV9
D: .
size: .
J: TRBJ1-2
DNA: TGTGCCAGCAGCCCTCAGGACGTTATTAACTATGGCTACACCTTC
CDR3: CASSPQDVINYGYTF

V: TRBV6-2/TRBV6-3
D: .
size: few
J: TRBJ1-1
DNA: TGTGCCAGCAGTCCCCTAAAGCGGACAGTGAGGAACACTGAAGCTTTCTTT
CDR3: CASSPLKRTVRNTEAFF

V: TRBV4-3
D: .
size: .
J: TRBJ2-1
DNA: TGCGCCAGCAGCCAAGACTCCCCCAGCTACAATGAGCAGTTCTTC
CDR3: CASSQDSPSYNEQFF

V: TRBV7-3
D: .
size: .
J: TRBJ2-3
DNA: TGTGCCAGCAGCTTCGAGGGCGGCGGGTACAATACGCAGTATTTT
CDR3: CASSFEGGGYNTQYF

V: TRBV20-1
D: .
size: many
J: TRBJ1-5
DNA: TGCAGTGCTAGAGATCTGTCGGGAGACAATCAGCCCCAGCATTTT
CDR3: CSARDLSGDNQPQHF

V: TRBV9
D: .
size: .
J: TRBJ1-1
DNA: TGTGCCAGCAGCGTAGTACCCGGGAACACTGAAGCTTTCTTT
CDR3: CASSVVPGNTEAFF

V: TRBV6-2/TRBV6-3
D: .
size: .
J: TRBJ1-5
DNA: TGTGCCAGCAGTTACCCGGGGGATCAGCCCCAGCATTTT
CDR3: CASSYPGDQPQHF

V: TRBV2
D: .
size: many
J: TRBJ1-5
DNA: TGTGCCAGCAGTCGGGACCCCCAACCCAATCAGCCCCAGCATTTT
CDR3: CASSRDPQPNQPQHF

V: TRBV6-1
D: TRBD1
size: .
J: TRBJ2-7
DNA: TGTGCCAGCAGTGAGGGGACAGGGGTGTGGTACGAGCAGTACTTC
CDR3: CASSEGTGVWYEQYF

V: TRBV9
D: .
size: .
J: TRBJ1-2
DNA: TGTGCCAGCACCCCCCCAGGGGCGAGCTACACCTTC
CDR3: CASTPPGASYTF

V: TRBV11-2
D: TRBD2
size: .
J: TRBJ2-1
DNA: TGTGCCAGCAGCTTAGATGTCTCCGGTAGCGGGGATTACAATGAGCAGTTCTTC
CDR3: CASSLDVSGSGDYNEQFF

V: TRBV7-8
D: .
size: .
J: TRBJ2-2
DNA: TGTGCCAGCAGCTCCGTCGGGGTAATCAACACCGGGGAGCTGTTTTTT
CDR3: CASSSVGVINTGELFF

V: TRBV5-1
D: .
size: many
J: TRBJ1-5
DNA: TGCGCCAGCAGCTTGTACTTAAGGTCTACAGAATTATTTGCTGGCAATCAGCCCCAGCATTTT
CDR3: CASSLYLRSTELFAGNQPQHF

V: TRBV3-1
D: .
size: many
J: TRBJ2-7
DNA: TGTGCCAGCAGCCTTTCAGACTCCGGGGAGCAGTACTTC
CDR3: CASSLSDSGEQYF

V: TRBV10-2
D: .
size: .
J: TRBJ2-7
DNA: TGCGCCAGCAGTGAGTTAGGGGGGAGCTCCTACGAGCAGTACTTC
CDR3: CASSELGGSSYEQYF

V: TRBV7-2
D: TRBD1
size: .
J: TRBJ2-5
DNA: TGTGCCAGCGGGGGACGGACAGGGACGGGGAACTCCCAGTACTTC
CDR3: CASGGRTGTGNSQYF

V: TRBV12-3/TRBV12-4
D: TRBD1
size: few
J: TRBJ1-6
DNA: TGTGCCAGCAGTCCTGGACAGGGAAGTTCACCCCTCCACTTT
CDR3: CASSPGQGSSPLHF

V: TRBV7-9
D: TRBD2
size: .
J: TRBJ2-5
DNA: TGTGCCAGCAGCTTAGGGCCGACTAGCGGGGCGGAGACCCAGTACTTC
CDR3: CASSLGPTSGAETQYF

V: TRBV24-1
D: TRBD2
size: few
J: TRBJ2-3
DNA: TGTGCCACCAGTGCAGAGACGCCGGGACTAGCGGCTAGATACACAGATACGCAGTATTTT
CDR3: CATSAETPGLAARYTDTQYF

V: TRBV13
D: .
size: few
J: TRBJ1-2
DNA: TGTGCCAGCAGCTTAGGGTCCGACTATGGCTACACCTTC
CDR3: CASSLGSDYGYTF

V: TRBV12-3/TRBV12-4
D: .
size: few
J: TRBJ2-1
DNA: TGTGCCAGCAGTTTAATAGCCCGGGGGCCTAGCTCCTACAATGAGCAGTTCTTC
CDR3: CASSLIARGPSSYNEQFF

V: TRBV11-2
D: .
size: .
J: TRBJ1-2
DNA: TGTGCCAGCAGCTTAGGGTTCGGGGTTGGTGGCTACACCTTC
CDR3: CASSLGFGVGGYTF

V: TRBV4-3
D: .
size: few
J: TRBJ2-1
DNA: TGCGCCAGCAAGGGCAGGGCTAACAATGAGCAGTTCTTC
CDR3: CASKGRANNEQFF

V: TRBV12-3/TRBV12-4
D: .
size: few
J: TRBJ2-7
DNA: TGTGCCAGCAGTCCCCCACTAGGAAATGCCTACGAGCAGTACTTC
CDR3: CASSPPLGNAYEQYF

V: TRBV12-3/TRBV12-4
D: .
size: many
J: TRBJ2-1
DNA: TGTGCCAGCAGTTTTTCCAATGAGCAGTTCTTC
CDR3: CASSFSNEQFF

V: TRBV12-5
D: .
size: few
J: TRBJ1-5
DNA: TGTGCTAGTGCCCCGGACAGAAATCAGCCCCAGCATTTT
CDR3: CASAPDRNQPQHF

V: TRBV9
D: .
size: .
J: TRBJ2-1
DNA: TGTGCCAGCAGCGTAGATGGACGGGACAATGAGCAGTTCTTC
CDR3: CASSVDGRDNEQFF

V: TRBV20-1
D: .
size: many
J: TRBJ1-1
DNA: TGCAGTGCTAGAGGTATGGGCGAATTGGGGATAAACACTGAAGCTTTCTTT
CDR3: CSARGMGELGINTEAFF

V: TRBV5-4
D: .
size: .
J: TRBJ2-5
DNA: TGTGCCAGCAGCTTGAACAGCCAAGAGACCCAGTACTTC
CDR3: CASSLNSQETQYF

V: TRBV20-1
D: .
size: .
J: TRBJ1-1
DNA: TGCAGTGCTAGCCCCATCAAGAACACTGAAGCTTTCTTT
CDR3: CSASPIKNTEAFF

V: TRBV4-3
D: .
size: few
J: TRBJ2-2
DNA: TGCGCCAGCAGCCAAGGTTACAGGGTCACCGGGGAGCTGTTTTTT
CDR3: CASSQGYRVTGELFF

V: TRBV4-3
D: TRBD2
size: .
J: TRBJ2-5
DNA: TGCGCCAGCAGCCAAGAACCTAGCGGGACTTCCCAGAGGGAGACCCAGTACTTC
CDR3: CASSQEPSGTSQRETQYF

V: TRBV7-3
D: .
size: few
J: TRBJ2-7
DNA: TGTGCCAGCAGCTTAGGTGGGCTCTCCTACGAGCAGTACTTC
CDR3: CASSLGGLSYEQYF

V: TRBV4-2
D: .
size: .
J: TRBJ2-7
DNA: TGTGCCAGCAGCCAAGATGGGGGAACCTCGGGATACGAGCAGTACTTC
CDR3: CASSQDGGTSGYEQYF